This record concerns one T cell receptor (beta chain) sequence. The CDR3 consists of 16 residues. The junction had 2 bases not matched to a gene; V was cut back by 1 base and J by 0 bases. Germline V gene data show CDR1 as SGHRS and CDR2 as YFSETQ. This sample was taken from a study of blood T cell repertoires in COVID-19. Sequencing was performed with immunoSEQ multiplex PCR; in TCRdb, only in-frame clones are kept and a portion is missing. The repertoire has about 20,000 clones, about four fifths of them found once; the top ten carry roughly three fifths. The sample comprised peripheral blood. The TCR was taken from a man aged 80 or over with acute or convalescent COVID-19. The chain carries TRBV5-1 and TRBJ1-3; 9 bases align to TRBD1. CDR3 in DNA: TGCGCCAGCAGCTTGAGGGGACAGGGCTCTGGAAACACCATATATTTT. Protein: CASSLRGQGSGNTIYF. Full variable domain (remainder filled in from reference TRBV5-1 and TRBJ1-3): KAGVTQTPRYLIKTRGQQVTLSCSPISGHRSVSWYQQTPGQGLQFLFEYFSETQRNKGNFPGRFSGRQFSNSRSEMNVSTLELGDSALYLCASSLRGQGSGNTIYFGEGSWLTVV.